Below, 17 T cell receptor beta chains from the same sample are listed, as sequenced in a study of tumor and adjacent non-tumor tissue in lung cancer (dated by TCRdb to the late 2010s). RNA was isolated from bulk, unsorted tissue, and RNA quality was assessed with a NanoDrop ND-1000 and an Agilent 2100. Receptor libraries were prepared by multiplex PCR. The listed sequencing device is Illumina HiSeq 2500. Following protocols modified from ARM-PCR, the researchers constructed TCRbeta libraries through three rounds of nested PCR with primers (Table S4). TCRdb reworked the public reads: Q25 trimming with fastp, MiXCR clone assembly, productive beta chains retained. A single entry per CDR3 protein holds the most common genes and DNA from its merged rows. The sample records roughly 120,000 distinct CDR3 sequences, over 75% of which are singletons. The ten largest clonotypes hold 22% of the sample. Sequenced material: lung tumor tissue. The receptor set was obtained from a man aged 65 to 85 with non-small cell lung cancer.

This clonotype was observed a few times. One junction end does not reproduce the germline sequence, and a read error may be involved. The V gene is TRBV20-1, the J gene TRBJ2-4; no clear D. The CDR3 spans 13 residues. Germline-derived CDR1 and CDR2 are DFQATT and SNEGSKA (reference sequence). This CDR3 reads CSVVKVAKNIQYF. The CDR3 DNA reads as TGTAGTGTTGTCAAAGTAGCCAAAAACATTCAGTACTTC.

Details on this clonotype: Compared with germline, one end of the junction differs, possibly owing to a read error. This chain joins TRBV6-1 and TRBJ2-7, with 7 nucleotides matching TRBD2. The CDR3 length is 16 residues. The V gene's germline CDR1 is MNHNS and CDR2 SASEGT. The CDR3 DNA sequence: TGTGCCAGCAGTGCTTTGTTGGGGGAGGGCCTATACGAGCAGAACTTC. Protein product: CASSALLGEGLYEQNF.

This clonotype has only one observation. The V and J genes are TRBV6-6 and TRBJ2-7; D remains ambiguous. Trimming removed 10 bases from V and 3 bases from J, with 16 bases in between. Germline lookup yields CDR1 MNHNY and CDR2 SVGAGI (reference sequence). This CDR3 is 13 amino acids long. The CDR3: CAINKGTDYEQYF. The DNA of the CDR3 is TGTGCCATCAATAAAGGAACAGACTACGAGCAGTACTTC.

Points on this clonotype: A read error is likely, as this CDR3 ends without the conserved phenylalanine or tryptophan. The V gene is TRBV4-2, the J gene TRBJ1-2; TRBD1 aligns across 7 bases. Trimming took 11 bases from V and 8 from J; bases not matched to a gene: 29. Per germline, CDR1 LGHNA and CDR2 YNFKEQ. The CDR3 is 18 amino acids. The CDR3 nucleotides are TGTGCCTACAGCCCATGGCGGGACAGCTTTATTCGGGGGTACGGCTACACCTTA. Protein: CAYSPWRDSFIRGYGYTL.

Concerning this clonotype itself: One junction end disagrees with the germline gene, perhaps due to a read error. The V call is TRBV11-2, the J call TRBJ2-3; a weak D match, TRBD1 (6 bases). There are 13 residues in the CDR3. CDR1 is SGHAT, CDR2 FQNNGV, per germline. The CDR3 DNA follows: TGTGCCAGCAGCGGACAGACAGAGTGGACGCAGCAGTTT. Its protein is CASSGQTEWTQQF.

This clonotype occurred a few times. The CDR3 DNA reads as TGTGCCAGCAGCCAAGAGCGACTAGCGGGAGACATAGGGGAGCTGTTTTTT. Its protein product is CASSQERLAGDIGELFF. The chain recombines TRBV4-2 with TRBJ2-2; TRBD2 aligns across 12 bases. The CDR3 covers 17 residues. Germline loops: CDR1 LGHNA, CDR2 YNFKEQ. After removal of 0 bases from V and 8 bases from J, the junction contained 7 bases not matched to a gene.

This clonotype was counted a single time. A much larger clone lies one base from this, so it may be a read error. CDR3: CSAREAGGSNQLQHF. The DNA for the CDR3 is TGCAGTGCTAGAGAAGCAGGGGGCTCCAATCAGCTCCAGCATTTT. The rearrangement joins TRBV20-1 to TRBJ1-5; 8 bases align to TRBD1. Germline CDR1 is DFQATT and CDR2 is SNEGSKA (reference sequence). CDR3 size: 15 residues.

A word on this clonotype: Sequence at one end of the junction differs from germline and may be a read error. This chain connects TRBV7-9 to TRBJ1-6; D is uncertain. Germline CDR1 reads SEHNR; CDR2 reads FQNEAQ (reference sequence). There are 13 residues in the CDR3. This CDR3 is CAGSFGSDAPLHF. In nucleotides, the CDR3 is TGTGCCGGCAGCTTCGGGAGTGACGCACCCCTCCACTTT.

A word on this clonotype: Germline is not matched at one junction end, which may reflect a read error. The chain couples TRBV5-4 to TRBJ2-5, with D unclear. This CDR3 has 15 residues. Germline V CDR1 and CDR2: SGHNT, YYREEE (reference sequence). CDR3 loop: CACSLQRLYQETQYF. The DNA of the CDR3 is TGTGCCTGCAGCCTACAGCGATTGTACCAAGAGACCCAGTACTTC.

A remark on this clonotype: At one boundary the junction diverges from the germline segment, which might be a read error. This chain links TRBV12-3 or TRBV12-4 with TRBJ1-6; D gene ambiguous. This CDR3 spans 14 amino acids. The CDR3 nucleotides are TGTGCCAGCAGCCCGGTACATGATAATTCACCCTTCCACTTT. This encodes CASSPVHDNSPFHF.

This clonotype was observed a single time. The CDR3 does not close with the conserved phenylalanine or tryptophan, likely indicating a read error. The chain links TRBV11-3 to TRBJ1-1; 7 nucleotides line up with TRBD1. This CDR3 region has 12 residues. The germline CDR1 and CDR2 sequences are SGHNT and YENEEA. After removal of 11 bases from V and 9 bases from J, the junction contained 12 bases not matched to a gene. The chain's CDR3 is CACRDRVYKAFY. CDR3 nucleotide sequence: TGTGCCTGCCGCGACAGGGTGTATAAAGCTTTCTAT.

V is TRBV11-1 and J is TRBJ2-5, with D possibly being TRBD1 (5 bases). Germline loops: CDR1 SGHAT, CDR2 FQDESV (reference sequence). Trimming cost V 7 bases and J 5 bases, with 17 bases left between them. This CDR3 is 14 amino acids long. DNA of the CDR3: TGTGCCAGCAAGTGGACAAGGGGTGCGGAGACCCAGTACTTC. Its translation is CASKWTRGAETQYF.

The chain carries TRBV4-1 and TRBJ2-1, with a weak D call TRBD2 (6 bases). Germline assignment: CDR1 MGHRA and CDR2 YSYEKL. This CDR3 has 17 residues. V lost 8 bases and J lost 1, with 21 bases in between. CDR3 DNA: TGCGCCAGCGTACCATCCGCGGGGATAAGATCCTACAATGAGCAGTTCTTC. Translated, it gives CASVPSAGIRSYNEQFF.

Remarks on this clonotype: Compared with germline, one end of the junction differs, possibly owing to a read error. The chain uses TRBV5-5 and TRBJ2-1; possibly TRBD1 or TRBD2 for D (5 bases each). Germline V gene sequence: CDR1 SGHKS, CDR2 YYEKEE (reference sequence). The CDR3 sequence is 17 residues long. The CDR3 DNA follows: TGTGCCAGCAACTTGGCCTTCGGGGCTAACTCCTACAACGAGCAGTTCTTC. The encoded protein is CASNLAFGANSYNEQFF.

About this clonotype itself: A read error may produce the germline difference seen at one junction end. The gene calls are TRBV29-1 and TRBJ2-5; D unresolved. The CDR3 is made up of 12 amino acids. Looked up from germline, CDR1 is SQVTM and CDR2 is ANQGSEA. The CDR3 sequence: CRVETSGETQYF. In DNA form, the CDR3 reads TGCAGAGTTGAAACCAGTGGTGAGACCCAGTACTTC.

Comment on this clonotype: Mismatch with germline at one junction end may stem from a read error. This chain uses TRBV20-1 with TRBJ2-5, with D perhaps matching TRBD1 (6 bases). Germline CDR1 DFQATT, CDR2 SNEGSKA (reference sequence). This CDR3 comprises 14 residues. CDR3 protein: CSVRTARLQETKYF. The CDR3 nucleotides read TGCAGTGTGCGGACAGCGAGACTTCAAGAGACCAAGTACTTC.

The chain couples TRBV6-2 or TRBV6-3 to TRBJ2-7; TRBD2 matches 8 bases. The CDR3 length is 15 residues. From germline, CDR1 is MNHEY and CDR2 SVGEGT. V lost 5 bases to trimming and J lost 7 bases; unmatched junction nucleotides: 13. For the CDR3, the DNA is TGTGCCAGCAGTCTTCAAAGCGGGGGTCTTATGGAGCAGTACTTC. It specifies CASSLQSGGLMEQYF.